The 26 T cell receptor beta chains below were found in one sample sequenced in a study of shared clonotypes between healthy human individuals. Selected positively for CCR7 and CD45RO-negative, naive CD8 cells excluded terminally differentiated effector memory CD45RA+ cells. The repertoire was sequenced with immunoSEQ multiplex PCR; TCRdb's copy has only in-frame clones and lacks some. The data show about 2 million clones, with roughly 95% seen just once and around 1.2% held by the top ten. Input material: naive CD8+ T cells sorted from blood. The receptors were gathered from a man aged 18 to 35 in good health.

The chain employs TRBV4-2 and TRBJ1-2, with 9 bases fitting TRBD1. Germline V gene sequence: CDR1 LGHNA, CDR2 YNFKEQ. This CDR3 comprises 15 residues. Trimming removed 4 bases from V and 4 bases from J; junction bases left unmatched: 7. The CDR3 coding sequence is TGTGCCAGCAGCCGCACAGGGGGCGCGAGCTATGGCTACACCTTC. This codes for CASSRTGGASYGYTF.

The chain is built from TRBV4-3 and TRBJ1-1; a weak D match, TRBD1 (6 bases). CDR1 is LGHNA, CDR2 YSLEER, per germline. The CDR3 runs to 15 residues. Trimming removed 3 bases at V and 3 bases at J, with 14 bases between. In DNA form, the CDR3 reads TGCGCCAGCAGCCAGACAGGATTGGGGCACACTGAAGCTTTCTTT. Translating gives CASSQTGLGHTEAFF.

The J gene is TRBJ1-5, the V gene TRBV27; no reliable D call. Germline V lookup: CDR1 MNHEY, CDR2 SMNVEV (reference sequence). Between the trimmed V and J ends, which lost 3 bases and 7 bases, there was a span of 13 bases. This CDR3 region has 14 residues. The CDR3 nucleotides read TGTGCCAGCAGTTTCGGGAGGTCCAAACAGCCCCAGCATTTT. This codes for CASSFGRSKQPQHF.

The V and J genes are TRBV6-5 and TRBJ2-7, with D uncertain. Deletions cut 4 bases from V and 4 bases from J, with 8 bases between. The CDR3 is 12 residues long. Looked up from germline, CDR1 is MNHEY and CDR2 is SVGAGI. CDR3 coding DNA: TGTGCCAGCAGTTCGAACAAGTACGAGCAGTACTTC. As protein: CASSSNKYEQYF.

The chain employs TRBV27 and TRBJ1-4; D remains unclear. Germline values: CDR1 MNHEY, CDR2 SMNVEV (reference sequence). V lost 4 bases and J 1 base, leaving 7 bases between the germline ends. This CDR3 contains 14 residues. CDR3 in DNA: TGTGCCAGCAGTTCGGTTGTAACTAATGAAAAACTGTTTTTT. This sequence encodes CASSSVVTNEKLFF.

The chain joins TRBV28 to TRBJ1-3, with D possibly being TRBD1 (5 bases). Germline assignment: CDR1 MDHEN and CDR2 SYDVKM. The CDR3 covers 16 residues. V shed 5 bases and J shed 6 bases, with 20 bases lying between them. CDR3: CASSPTLREGENTIYF. The CDR3 DNA reads TGTGCCAGCAGTCCCACCCTCAGGGAAGGGGAAAACACCATATATTTT.

The chain uses TRBV27 and TRBJ1-2; TRBD1 matches 7 bases. The CDR3 has 17 amino acids. Looked up from germline, CDR1 is MNHEY and CDR2 is SMNVEV (reference sequence). V was pared by 2 bases and J by 4 bases, with 13 bases of the junction left unmatched. The CDR3 DNA is TGTGCCAGCAGTTTAAGCCCAGGGCAGGGGGAGGGCTATGGCTACACCTTC. Protein: CASSLSPGQGEGYGYTF.

The chain uses TRBV9 and TRBJ2-7; unclear D gene. The CDR3 extends over 14 amino acids. Germline lookup yields CDR1 SGDLS and CDR2 YYNGEE. With 0 bases removed from V and 2 bases from J, the gap between germline ends came to 9 bases. CDR3 sequence (DNA): TGTGCCAGCAGCGTAGGAGTGACCACCTACGAGCAGTACTTC. Translation gives CASSVGVTTYEQYF.

The rearrangement links TRBV28 to TRBJ2-5; D might be TRBD2 (5 bases). The CDR3 covers 14 residues. The germline V gene encodes CDR1 MDHEN and CDR2 SYDVKM. Trimming pared 2 bases from V and 4 bases from J, leaving 11 bases between. The CDR3 DNA reads as TGTGCCAGCAGTTTACGGCGGGTCCCAGAGACCCAGTACTTC. It encodes CASSLRRVPETQYF. The variable domain in full, completed from reference TRBV28 and TRBJ2-5, reads DVKVTQSSRYLVKRTGEKVFLECVQDMDHENMFWYRQDPGLGLRLIYFSYDVKMKEKGDIPEGYSVSREKKERFSLILESASTNQTSMYLCASSLRRVPETQYFGPGTRLLVL.

J is TRBJ2-7 and V is TRBV19; TRBD2 aligns across 9 bases. Per the germline V gene, CDR1 is LNHDA and CDR2 is SQIVND (reference sequence). J lost 4 bases, V lost 3 bases, and 16 bases had no gene match. This CDR3 contains 18 residues. CDR3 sequence reads: CASSMGVRVAGEPYEQYF. In DNA, the CDR3 is TGTGCCAGTAGTATGGGGGTTAGGGTAGCGGGAGAGCCATACGAGCAGTACTTC.

The V gene is TRBV27, the J gene TRBJ2-2, with 7 bases that match TRBD1. This CDR3 has 14 amino acids. V was pared by 4 bases and J by 4 bases, with 3 bases of the junction left unmatched. CDR1 and CDR2 (germline): MNHEY, SMNVEV (reference sequence). The CDR3 nucleotides read TGTGCCAGCAGTTGGTCAGGGGGCACCGGGGAGCTGTTTTTT. Translated: CASSWSGGTGELFF.

The chain employs TRBV13 and TRBJ2-5; TRBD1 aligns across 7 bases. The germline CDR1 and CDR2 sequences are PRHDT and FYEKMQ (reference sequence). V shed 5 bases and J 2 bases; nucleotides not matched to a gene: 11. The CDR3 totals 16 residues. The CDR3 DNA reads TGTGCCAGCAGCCAACGGCCCGGGACAGCACAAGAGACCCAGTACTTC. It translates to CASSQRPGTAQETQYF.

The chain carries TRBV6-1 and TRBJ2-3; 10 bases line up with TRBD2. Looked up from germline, CDR1 is MNHNS and CDR2 is SASEGT. V gave up 2 bases and J gave up 4 bases; unmatched junction bases: 3. The CDR3 sequence is 15 residues long. This chain's CDR3 is CASSELAGVPDTQYF. DNA of the CDR3: TGTGCCAGCAGTGAACTAGCGGGAGTCCCAGATACGCAGTATTTT.

This chain connects TRBV7-2 to TRBJ2-5; 10 bases fit TRBD2. Unmatched junction bases numbered 19, after V lost 4 bases and J lost 5 bases. CDR3 length: 19 residues. The germline gives CDR1 SGHTA, CDR2 FQGNSA. The CDR3 here is CASSSGGAGGLSLAETQYF. CDR3 in DNA: TGTGCCAGCAGCTCGGGGGGAGCGGGAGGGCTTAGTTTGGCGGAGACCCAGTACTTC.

The CDR3 coding sequence is TGTGCCAGCAGTCAGGGCTATGGCTACACCTTC. It is translated as CASSQGYGYTF. V usage is TRBV27 and J usage is TRBJ1-2; D is perhaps TRBD1 (5 bases). CDR1 and CDR2 (germline): MNHEY, SMNVEV (reference sequence). The CDR3 sequence is 11 residues long. Deletions cut 5 bases from V and 4 bases from J, with 5 bases between.

To note about this clone: This same CDR3 is encoded by further DNA sequences in the sample. The J gene is TRBJ2-7, the V gene TRBV19; TRBD2 matches 7 bases. CDR3 size: 14 residues. With 3 bases clipped from V and 3 bases from J, the junction kept 5 bases outside the gene matches. Germline lookup yields CDR1 LNHDA and CDR2 SQIVND (reference sequence). The CDR3: CASSISGTNYEQYF. In DNA, the CDR3 is TGTGCCAGTAGTATCTCAGGGACTAACTACGAGCAGTACTTC.

For this clone: The germline gene is not matched at one end of the junction; a read error may be the cause. The rearrangement joins TRBV5-4 to TRBJ2-1, with D uncertain. Germline V gene lookup returns CDR1 SGHNT and CDR2 YYREEE (reference sequence). The CDR3 length is 13 residues. The CDR3 protein is CASSLAEGINGVF. The CDR3 DNA follows: TGTGCCAGCAGCTTGGCCGAAGGGATCAATGGGGTCTTC.

The CDR3 DNA reads TGCGCCAGGGCGAGGGAAACGGTGTATATGAACACTGAAGCTTTCTTT. This translates into CARARETVYMNTEAFF. The chain combines TRBV4-3 with TRBJ1-1; D uncertain. Germline V gives CDR1 LGHNA, CDR2 YSLEER. Trimming left V 9 bases short and J 0 bases short, with 20 bases between. This CDR3 comprises 16 residues.

The chain recombines TRBV4-1 with TRBJ2-1, with D uncertain. Germline V gene data show CDR1 as MGHRA and CDR2 as YSYEKL. V dropped 1 base and J dropped 7 bases, with 14 bases sitting between them. The CDR3 is 15 residues long. CDR3 sequence (DNA): TGCGCCAGCAGCCAAGGAACCTTGCCCGGTAATGAGCAGTTCTTC. This codes for CASSQGTLPGNEQFF.

The rearrangement uses TRBV11-2 and TRBJ1-2, with a tentative D call TRBD1 (5 bases). The CDR3 is 17 residues long. Trimming removed 4 bases from V and 0 bases from J, with 18 bases in between. In germline, CDR1 is SGHAT, CDR2 FQNNGV. CDR3 protein: CASSSDGGVASNYGYTF. The CDR3 DNA sequence: TGTGCCAGCAGCTCCGACGGGGGGGTCGCGTCTAACTATGGCTACACCTTC.

The chain combines TRBV27 with TRBJ1-5, with D hard to call. Trimming took 2 bases from V and 0 from J, leaving 5 bases between them. Germline V gene data show CDR1 as MNHEY and CDR2 as SMNVEV (reference sequence). This CDR3 region has 14 residues. CDR3 coding DNA: TGTGCCAGCAGTTTAGATGTTAGCAATCAGCCCCAGCATTTT. Translating it yields CASSLDVSNQPQHF.

As regards this clone: The sample carries other DNA sequences with the same CDR3. The rearrangement links TRBV5-5 to TRBJ2-1; D is undetermined. Germline V lookup: CDR1 SGHKS, CDR2 YYEKEE (reference sequence). CDR3 length equals 13 residues. Trimming stripped 0 bases from V and 3 bases from J, with 4 bases between. DNA for the CDR3: TGTGCCAGCAGCTTGGAAAGCTACAATGAGCAGTTCTTC. This sequence encodes CASSLESYNEQFF. Together with reference TRBV5-5 and TRBJ2-1, the CDR3 gives the full variable domain: DAGVTQSPTHLIKTRGQQVTLRCSPISGHKSVSWYQQVLGQGPQFIFQYYEKEERGRGNFPDRFSARQFPNYSSELNVNALLLGDSALYLCASSLESYNEQFFGPGTRLTVL.

This clone was found once. This sequence joins TRBV10-1 and TRBJ1-6; D gene uncertain. Germline loops: CDR1 WNHNN, CDR2 SYGVQD (reference sequence). V dropped 3 bases and J dropped 3 bases, with 12 bases sitting between them. CDR3 size: 16 residues. The chain's CDR3 is CASSDRNNDYNSPLHF. CDR3 in DNA: TGCGCCAGCAGTGACCGTAACAACGACTATAATTCACCCCTCCACTTT.

V and J are TRBV4-1 and TRBJ1-1; D uncertain. From germline, CDR1 is MGHRA and CDR2 YSYEKL. The CDR3 loop spans 13 amino acids. V was clipped by 4 bases and J by 1 base, with 7 bases between them. In DNA form, the CDR3 reads TGCGCCAGCAGCCTTCTGCGGAACACTGAAGCTTTCTTT. Translation gives CASSLLRNTEAFF.

J is TRBJ2-3 and V is TRBV6-5; D is possibly TRBD2 (5 bases). The germline gives CDR1 MNHEY, CDR2 SVGAGI. The CDR3 has 15 amino acids. The ends were cut back, 2 bases at V and 0 bases at J, with 9 bases in the middle. The CDR3 reads CASSYVRGSTDTQYF. The CDR3 coding sequence is TGTGCCAGCAGTTACGTCCGGGGAAGCACAGATACGCAGTATTTT.

This rearrangement joins TRBV30 to TRBJ2-1; 12 bases are shared with TRBD2. The CDR3 runs 13 residues. CDR1 is GTSNPN, CDR2 SVGIG, per germline (reference sequence). The V gene end was trimmed by 3 bases and the J gene end by 9 bases; junction bases not matched to a gene: 3. This chain's CDR3 is CAWSLAGGSEQFF. DNA of the CDR3: TGTGCCTGGAGCCTAGCGGGAGGGAGTGAGCAGTTCTTC.